These 32 T cell receptor beta chains originate from one sample sequenced in a study of CD8+CD57+ T cells in acquired aplastic anemia. CDR3 and TCR beta VDJ profiling relied on genomic DNA as the template. Using its own MiXCR run on the reads, TCRdb lists one record per CDR3 protein. Here the sample spans some 120,000 distinct CDR3 sequences, 48% being singletons. Sample: sorted CD4+, CD8+, or CD8+CD57+ T cells (not recorded which) from PBMCs. The receptors were sampled from a human donor in good health, serving as a control.

This clonotype has a handful of counts. This rearrangement joins TRBV2 to TRBJ2-7; D not resolved. Germline loops: CDR1 SNHLY, CDR2 FYNNEI. Trimming cost V 8 bases and J 1 base, with 12 bases left between them. The CDR3 contains 13 residues. CDR3 loop: CASVPASSYEQYF. In DNA form, the CDR3 reads TGTGCCAGCGTACCCGCGTCGTCCTACGAGCAGTACTTC.

This clonotype was detected many times. The chain carries TRBV19 and TRBJ1-4, with TRBD1 matching over 8 bases. V was clipped by 1 base and J by 5 bases; unmatched bases: 0. Germline assignment: CDR1 LNHDA and CDR2 SQIVND (reference sequence). The CDR3 is 14 amino acids. CDR3 protein: CASSIGQGNEKLFF. The DNA for the CDR3 is TGTGCCAGTAGTATAGGACAGGGGAATGAAAAACTGTTTTTT. Variable domain in full (rest from reference TRBV19 and TRBJ1-4): DGGITQSPKYLFRKEGQNVTLSCEQNLNHDAMYWYRQDPGQGLRLIYYSQIVNDFQKGDIAEGYSVSREKKESFPLTVTSAQKNPTAFYLCASSIGQGNEKLFFGSGTQLSVL.

This clonotype came up once. A read error is possible here, since a much larger clone lies one base away. CDR3 sequence reads: CAISPGYGWDYNEQFF. In DNA, the CDR3 is TGTGCCATCAGCCCCGGGTATGGGTGGGACTACAATGAGCAGTTCTTC. The J gene is TRBJ2-1, the V gene TRBV11-1; D uncertain. This CDR3 spans 16 amino acids. Germline V gives CDR1 SGHAT, CDR2 FQDESV (reference sequence).

This clonotype was counted between two and nine times. The chain recombines TRBV29-1 with TRBJ2-1; a possible D gene is TRBD2 (6 bases). The germline V and J ends were trimmed by 8 bases and 4 bases, with 18 bases remaining between them. The germline gives CDR1 SQVTM, CDR2 ANQGSEA. This CDR3 contains 14 residues. The CDR3 DNA reads TGCAGCTCTATGGAGGGGACGTCTTACAATGAGCAGTTCTTC. Its protein product is CSSMEGTSYNEQFF.

The sample holds many counts of this clonotype. The rearrangement uses TRBV5-1 and TRBJ2-5, with D unclear. The germline V and J ends were trimmed by 4 bases and 2 bases, with 6 bases remaining between them. The CDR3 is 12 amino acids. Looked up from germline, CDR1 is SGHRS and CDR2 is YFSETQ. In DNA form, the CDR3 reads TGCGCCAGCAGCCCGGTTCAAGAGACCCAGTACTTC. It is translated as CASSPVQETQYF.

CDR3 region: CASRDDQGTNYGYTF. CDR3 coding DNA: TGTGCCAGCAGGGATGATCAGGGAACTAACTATGGCTACACCTTC. The J gene is TRBJ1-2, the V gene TRBV7-2, with D tentatively TRBD1 (5 bases). CDR3 length equals 15 residues. V was clipped by 6 bases and J by 0 bases, with 14 bases between them. Germline V gene data show CDR1 as SGHTA and CDR2 as FQGNSA.

Concerning this clonotype: The conserved phenylalanine or tryptophan normally closing the CDR3 is absent here, so this likely arose from a read error. The genes are TRBV11-1 and TRBJ1-6; 8 nucleotides match TRBD1. Germline V lookup: CDR1 SGHAT, CDR2 FQDESV (reference sequence). With V trimmed by 4 bases and J by 2 bases, 7 bases remained unmatched. CDR3 length: 17 amino acids. CDR3 sequence (DNA): TGTGCCAGCAGCTGGGGGACAGGCAGCGCCTATAATTCACCCCTCCACCTT. This sequence encodes CASSWGTGSAYNSPLHL.

This clonotype showed up many times. CDR3 residues: CASSGDSSNTEAFF. CDR3 nucleotides: TGTGCCAGCAGTGGGGACAGTTCGAACACTGAAGCTTTCTTT. J is TRBJ1-1 and V is TRBV2; 7 bases agree with TRBD1. Trimming cost V 4 bases and J 1 base; bases outside gene matches: 3. The CDR3 contains 14 residues. Germline V CDR1 and CDR2: SNHLY, FYNNEI.

This chain uses TRBV20-1 with TRBJ2-7; D is possibly TRBD1 (6 bases). Trimming took off 0 bases at V and 3 bases at J, with 21 bases between the two ends. The CDR3 covers 17 residues. Germline CDR1 is DFQATT and CDR2 is SNEGSKA (reference sequence). For the CDR3, the DNA is TGCAGTGCTAGAGATACGTTTGGAAGGACAGAGAACTACGAGCAGTACTTC. Translating gives CSARDTFGRTENYEQYF.

This clonotype was observed a handful of times. The gene calls are TRBV27 and TRBJ1-2; D is undetermined. Germline assignment: CDR1 MNHEY and CDR2 SMNVEV (reference sequence). This CDR3 comprises 16 residues. The germline V and J ends were trimmed by 6 bases and 3 bases, with 20 bases remaining between them. The CDR3 sequence is CASSPDRGIWDYGYTF. The CDR3 DNA reads as TGTGCCAGCAGCCCCGATCGCGGTATTTGGGACTATGGCTACACCTTC.

This clonotype was found once. A junction end diverges from the germline sequence, so it may reflect a read error. The chain links TRBV7-8 to TRBJ1-3; D remains unclear. CDR1 and CDR2 from the germline V gene are SGHVS and FQNEAQ. The CDR3 consists of 14 residues. The CDR3 sequence: CASRTRDSENTIYF. CDR3 DNA sequence: TGTGCCAGCAGGACCCGCGACTCTGAAAACACCATATATTTT.

This clonotype appeared a few times. The J gene is TRBJ1-2, the V gene TRBV10-2; 7 bases fit TRBD1. The CDR3 is 16 amino acids. After removal of 2 bases from V and 5 bases from J, the junction contained 11 bases not matched to a gene. From germline, CDR1 is WSHSY and CDR2 SAAADI. The CDR3 DNA is TGCGCCAGCAGTGAGACGAGTGGACAGGAGCAATATGGCTACACCTTC. This gives the protein CASSETSGQEQYGYTF.

Many counts were recorded for this clonotype. The genes are TRBV6-5 and TRBJ2-1, with TRBD1 identical over 7 bases. V was clipped by 7 bases and J by 2 bases; unmatched bases: 8. CDR1 MNHEY and CDR2 SVGAGI come from the germline V gene. CDR3 length: 15 residues. CDR3 in amino acids: CASIPRGLPYNEQFF. CDR3 bases: TGTGCCAGCATTCCAAGGGGGCTACCCTACAATGAGCAGTTCTTC.

The chain combines TRBV10-3 with TRBJ1-1; D remains unclear. V lost 10 bases, J lost 0 bases, and 24 bases lay in between. This CDR3 has 17 amino acids. Germline CDR1 is ENHRY and CDR2 is SYGVKD. CDR3 coding DNA: TGTGCCAGCACCTATGGGATCTCTAGGGCTATGAACACTGAAGCTTTCTTT. It translates to CASTYGISRAMNTEAFF.

The chain links TRBV7-6 to TRBJ2-5; 9 positions agree with TRBD2. This CDR3 comprises 17 residues. Germline CDR1 reads SGHVS; CDR2 reads FNYEAQ. V shed 1 base and J 5 bases; nucleotides not matched to a gene: 11. The CDR3 coding sequence is TGTGCCAGCAGCTTAGTCGGCAGCGGGGGGCCGAGGGAGACCCAGTACTTC. Translated, it gives CASSLVGSGGPRETQYF.

The CDR3 reads CASSLRTGQGEQYF. The DNA of the CDR3 is TGTGCCAGCAGCCTACGGACAGGACAGGGCGAGCAGTACTTC. The rearrangement uses TRBV7-8 and TRBJ2-7; 8 bases map to TRBD1. The V segment lost 5 bases and the J segment 6 bases; nucleotides outside the gene matches: 9. The germline V gene encodes CDR1 SGHVS and CDR2 FQNEAQ. The CDR3 sequence is 14 residues long.

This clonotype was counted ten times or more. The genes are TRBV5-1 and TRBJ2-3; 9 positions agree with TRBD1. Looked up from germline, CDR1 is SGHRS and CDR2 is YFSETQ. Losses at the gene ends were 4 bases for V and 2 bases for J; bases not matched to a gene: 5. The CDR3 is 15 residues long. The CDR3 here is CASSPGTGTTDTQYF. Here the CDR3 DNA reads TGCGCCAGCAGCCCTGGGACAGGGACCACAGATACGCAGTATTTT.

This clonotype was seen more than once but under ten times. This rearrangement joins TRBV29-1 to TRBJ2-5, with D hard to call. The J call may be in error: the DNA end matches TRBJ2-7 better. Germline CDR1 and CDR2: SQVTM and ANQGSEA. CDR3 length: 15 residues. The CDR3 spells CSVEDLRVGSYEQYF. Here the CDR3 DNA reads TGCAGCGTTGAAGATCTGCGAGTTGGCTCCTACGAGCAGTACTTC.

The table lists this clonotype with many counts. This sequence joins TRBV6-2 or TRBV6-3 and TRBJ1-1, with D perhaps TRBD1 (5 bases). The V and J ends lost 3 bases and 4 bases respectively, with 12 bases between them. The CDR3 has 14 amino acids. The germline V gene encodes CDR1 MNHEY and CDR2 SVGEGT. The CDR3 here is CASSYEGRSTEAFF. DNA of the CDR3: TGTGCCAGCAGTTATGAGGGGCGGTCCACTGAAGCTTTCTTT.

With respect to this clonotype: This is likely a read error, given that the CDR3 carries no conserved phenylalanine or tryptophan at its end. The rearrangement links TRBV15 to TRBJ2-5, with D unclear. The CDR3 runs 14 residues. The germline V gene encodes CDR1 LNHNV and CDR2 YYDKDF (reference sequence). Trimming removed 1 base from V and 0 bases from J, with 6 bases in between. The chain's CDR3 is CATSRGSDQETQYS. CDR3 DNA: TGTGCCACCAGCAGAGGGTCGGACCAAGAGACCCAGTACTCC.

This clonotype has more than one count but fewer than ten. The CDR3 region is CSAPDSNSNQPQHF. DNA of the CDR3: TGCAGTGCTCCGGACAGTAATAGCAATCAGCCCCAGCATTTT. The rearrangement joins TRBV20-1 to TRBJ1-5; TRBD1 might be the D (6 bases). V lost 5 bases and J 0 bases, leaving 11 bases between the germline ends. There are 14 residues in the CDR3. Germline CDR1 DFQATT, CDR2 SNEGSKA (reference sequence).

This clonotype has at least ten counts. This chain links TRBV11-2 with TRBJ2-3, with D maybe TRBD2 (5 bases). The germline gives CDR1 SGHAT, CDR2 FQNNGV. V lost 5 bases and J 0 bases, leaving 12 bases between the germline ends. The CDR3 is 15 amino acids. CDR3 coding DNA: TGTGCCAGCAGCGAATCACTAGTAAGCACAGATACGCAGTATTTT. Protein product: CASSESLVSTDTQYF. Full variable domain (missing parts from reference TRBV11-2 and TRBJ2-3): EAGVAQSPRYKIIEKRQSVAFWCNPISGHATLYWYQQILGQGPKLLIQFQNNGVVDDSQLPKDRFSAERLKGVDSTLKIQPAKLEDSAVYLCASSESLVSTDTQYFGPGTRLTVL.

This clonotype showed up many times. V gene TRBV20-1 combines with J gene TRBJ1-5; D is unclear. Per germline, CDR1 DFQATT and CDR2 SNEGSKA (reference sequence). The CDR3 is 14 residues long. The V gene lost 3 bases and the J gene lost 1 base, with 10 bases spanning the gap. The CDR3 nucleotides are TGCAGTGCTAGGGCAAGGAGGAGCAATCAGCCCCAGCATTTT. As protein: CSARARRSNQPQHF.

This rearrangement joins TRBV2 to TRBJ2-5, with a possible D match to TRBD2 (7 bases). The CDR3 runs 14 residues. V gave up 6 bases and J gave up 5 bases, with 16 bases separating them. The germline V gene encodes CDR1 SNHLY and CDR2 FYNNEI. CDR3: CASRGGLREETQYF. The CDR3 nucleotides are TGTGCCAGCAGGGGGGGGCTAAGGGAGGAGACCCAGTACTTC.

This clonotype was recorded a few times. The rearrangement joins TRBV11-3 to TRBJ2-7; D gene uncertain. Trimming took 6 bases from V and 2 from J, leaving 17 bases between them. The CDR3 covers 15 residues. Germline V gene sequence: CDR1 SGHNT, CDR2 YENEEA. CDR3 residues: CASSPEMDAAYEQYF. CDR3 coding DNA: TGTGCCAGCAGTCCAGAGATGGACGCGGCCTACGAGCAGTACTTC.

As regards this clonotype: As the CDR3 is not closed by the conserved phenylalanine or tryptophan, this likely results from a read error. This chain links TRBV11-2 with TRBJ1-1, with 8 nucleotides matching TRBD1. This CDR3 is 16 amino acids long. Losses at the gene ends were 5 bases for V and 6 bases for J; bases not matched to a gene: 14. Germline CDR1 reads SGHAT; CDR2 reads FQNNGV. DNA of the CDR3: TGTGCCAGCAGCCCCATCGACAGGGGATGGTCCCCTGAAGCTTTCTCT. Its translation: CASSPIDRGWSPEAFS.

This clonotype was picked up many times. The V gene is TRBV2, the J gene TRBJ1-5; no reliable D call. This CDR3 comprises 13 residues. Germline-derived CDR1 and CDR2 are SNHLY and FYNNEI. V lost 10 bases and J 4 bases, leaving 14 bases between the germline ends. This CDR3 is CATRRTVNQPQHF. As DNA, the CDR3 is TGTGCCACCCGGAGGACGGTTAATCAGCCCCAGCATTTT.

V usage is TRBV15 and J usage is TRBJ1-5; D is unresolved. The V end was cut by 6 bases, the J end by 1 base, with 13 bases between. The CDR3 is 15 amino acids. Germline-derived CDR1 and CDR2 are LNHNV and YYDKDF (reference sequence). The CDR3 region is CATRRGRQSNQPQHF. CDR3 DNA: TGTGCCACCAGACGTGGCAGACAAAGCAATCAGCCCCAGCATTTT.

This clonotype was seen a few times. The gene calls are TRBV3-1 and TRBJ2-2; D possibly uses TRBD1 or TRBD2 (5 bases each). Trimming shortened V by 0 bases and J by 6 bases, and 5 bases separated the two germline ends. Germline values: CDR1 LGHDT, CDR2 YNNKEL (reference sequence). The CDR3 length is 13 residues. For the CDR3, the DNA is TGTGCCAGCAGCCAAGAGGGGGCCGGGGAGCTGTTTTTT. Its translation: CASSQEGAGELFF.

This clonotype was observed many times. As DNA, the CDR3 is TGTGCCAGCTCAATCGATCCTGCTAATGGCTACACCTTC. Protein: CASSIDPANGYTF. The chain recombines TRBV18 with TRBJ1-2, with no clear D. The V and J ends lost 5 bases and 6 bases respectively, with 13 bases between them. There are 13 residues in the CDR3. CDR1 and CDR2 from the germline V gene are KGHSH and LQKENI.

This clonotype was seen a handful of times. A much larger clone is a single base away; this may be a read error. J is TRBJ2-5 and V is TRBV18; TRBD1 is a possible D gene (5 bases). Trimming took 3 bases from V and 5 from J, leaving 13 bases between them. This CDR3 region has 14 residues. The V gene's germline CDR1 is KGHSH and CDR2 LQKENI. The CDR3 loop reads CASSPQGSTETQYF. The CDR3 DNA sequence: TGTGCCAGCTCACCCCAGGGAAGTACGGAGACCCAGTACTTC.

The sample holds a few counts of this clonotype. The chain uses TRBV20-1 and TRBJ2-7, with a weak D call TRBD1 (5 bases). Trimming pared 1 base from V and 3 bases from J, leaving 10 bases between. This CDR3 spans 13 amino acids. Germline V lookup: CDR1 DFQATT, CDR2 SNEGSKA (reference sequence). The CDR3 bases are TGCAGTGCTAGAGTCCCAGGGAACTACGAGCAGTACTTC. Its translation: CSARVPGNYEQYF.